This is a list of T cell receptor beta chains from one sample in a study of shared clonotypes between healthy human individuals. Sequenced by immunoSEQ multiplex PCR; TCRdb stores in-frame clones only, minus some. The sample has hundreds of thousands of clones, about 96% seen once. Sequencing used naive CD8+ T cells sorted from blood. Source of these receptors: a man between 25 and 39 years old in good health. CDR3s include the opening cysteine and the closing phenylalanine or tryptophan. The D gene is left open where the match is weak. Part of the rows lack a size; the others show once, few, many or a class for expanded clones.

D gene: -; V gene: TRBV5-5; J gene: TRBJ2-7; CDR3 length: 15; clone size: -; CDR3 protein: CASSPWQGSSYEQYF; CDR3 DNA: TGTGCCAGCAGCCCCTGGCAGGGGTCCTCCTACGAGCAGTACTTC
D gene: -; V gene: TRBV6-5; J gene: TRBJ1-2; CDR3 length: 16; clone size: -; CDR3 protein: CASSYSSTAQGDGYTF; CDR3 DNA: TGTGCCAGCAGTTACTCGAGTACGGCGCAAGGGGATGGCTACACCTTC
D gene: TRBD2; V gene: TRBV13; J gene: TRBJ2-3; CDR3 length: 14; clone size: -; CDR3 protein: CASSFRGGTDTQYF; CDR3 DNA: TGTGCCAGCAGCTTCCGGGGGGGCACAGATACGCAGTATTTT
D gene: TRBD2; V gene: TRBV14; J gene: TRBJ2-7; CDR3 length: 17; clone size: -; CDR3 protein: CASSPHGDGLAAYEQYF; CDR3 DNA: TGTGCCAGCAGCCCGCATGGAGACGGACTAGCGGCCTACGAGCAGTACTTC
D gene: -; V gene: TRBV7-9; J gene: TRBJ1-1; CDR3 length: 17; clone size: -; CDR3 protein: CASSLAGMGALNTEAFF; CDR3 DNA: TGTGCCAGCAGCTTAGCGGGAATGGGCGCTTTGAACACTGAAGCTTTCTTT
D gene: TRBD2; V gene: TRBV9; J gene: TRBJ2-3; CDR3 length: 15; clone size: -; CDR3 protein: CASSGASGRADTQYF; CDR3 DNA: TGTGCCAGCAGCGGAGCTAGCGGGAGGGCAGATACGCAGTATTTT
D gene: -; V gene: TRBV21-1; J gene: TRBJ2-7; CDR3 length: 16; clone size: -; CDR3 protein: CASSQGPGQGDYEQYF; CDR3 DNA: TGTGCCAGCTCTCAGGGCCCGGGACAGGGGGACTACGAGCAGTACTTC
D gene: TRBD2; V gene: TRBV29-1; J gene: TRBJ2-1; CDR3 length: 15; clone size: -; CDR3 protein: CSVERTSGSRDEQFF; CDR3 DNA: TGCAGCGTTGAGCGGACTAGCGGGAGTCGGGATGAGCAGTTCTTC
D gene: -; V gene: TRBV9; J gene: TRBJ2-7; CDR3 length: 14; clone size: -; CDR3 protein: CASSIAEVAYEQYF; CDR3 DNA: TGTGCCAGCAGCATAGCTGAGGTAGCCTACGAGCAGTACTTC
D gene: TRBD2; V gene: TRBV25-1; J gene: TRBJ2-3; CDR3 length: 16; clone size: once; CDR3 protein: CASSVLAGGRADTQYF; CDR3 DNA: TGTGCCAGCAGTGTACTAGCGGGAGGGCGGGCAGATACGCAGTATTTT
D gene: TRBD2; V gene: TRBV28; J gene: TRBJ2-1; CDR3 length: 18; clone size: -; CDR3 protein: CASSPASGREGRYNEQFF; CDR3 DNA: TGTGCCAGCAGTCCTGCCTCGGGGCGGGAGGGTCGGTACAATGAGCAGTTCTTC
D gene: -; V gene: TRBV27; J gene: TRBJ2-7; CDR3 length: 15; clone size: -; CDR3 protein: CASSSYRDSMYEQYF; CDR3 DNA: TGTGCCAGCAGTTCATACCGGGACTCGATGTACGAGCAGTACTTC
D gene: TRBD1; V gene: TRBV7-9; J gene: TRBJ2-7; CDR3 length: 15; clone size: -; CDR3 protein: CASSLDRGRSYEQYF; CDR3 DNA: TGTGCCAGCAGCCTCGACAGGGGAAGGTCCTACGAGCAGTACTTC
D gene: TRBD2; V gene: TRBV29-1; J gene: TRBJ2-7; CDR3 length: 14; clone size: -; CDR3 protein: CSVEAGGSSYEQYF; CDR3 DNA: TGCAGCGTTGAAGCGGGCGGGAGCTCCTACGAGCAGTACTTC
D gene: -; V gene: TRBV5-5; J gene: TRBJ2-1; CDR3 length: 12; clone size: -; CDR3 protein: CASSPLFHEQFF; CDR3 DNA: TGTGCCAGCAGCCCTCTATTCCATGAGCAGTTCTTC
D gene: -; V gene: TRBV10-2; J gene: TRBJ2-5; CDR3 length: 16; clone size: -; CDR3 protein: CASSFPPDGPQETQYF; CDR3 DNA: TGCGCCAGCAGCTTCCCGCCGGACGGACCACAAGAGACCCAGTACTTC
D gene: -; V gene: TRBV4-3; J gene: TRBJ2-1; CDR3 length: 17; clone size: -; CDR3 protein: CASSQDIGGGGYNEQFF; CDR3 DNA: TGCGCCAGCAGCCAAGATATCGGGGGAGGAGGTTACAATGAGCAGTTCTTC
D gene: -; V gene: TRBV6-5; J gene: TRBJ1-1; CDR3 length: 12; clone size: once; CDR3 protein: CASSPARNEAFF; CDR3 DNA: TGTGCCAGCAGTCCTGCCAGGAATGAAGCTTTCTTT
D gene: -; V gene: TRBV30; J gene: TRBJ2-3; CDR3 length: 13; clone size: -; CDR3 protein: CAGAGDDTDTQYF; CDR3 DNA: TGTGCCGGGGCAGGGGACGACACAGATACGCAGTATTTT
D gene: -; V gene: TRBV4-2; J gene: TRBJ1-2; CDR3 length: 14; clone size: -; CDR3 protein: CASSQAGGDFGYTF; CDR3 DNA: TGTGCCAGCAGCCAGGCCGGGGGGGATTTTGGCTACACCTTC
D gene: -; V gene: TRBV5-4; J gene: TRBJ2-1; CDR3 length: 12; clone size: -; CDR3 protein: CASSLGMDEQFF; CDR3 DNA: TGTGCCAGCAGTCTGGGGATGGATGAGCAGTTCTTC
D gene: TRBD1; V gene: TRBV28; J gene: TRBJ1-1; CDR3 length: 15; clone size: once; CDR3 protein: CASSRTTTGRTEAFF; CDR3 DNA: TGTGCCAGCAGCCGAACTACGACAGGGCGAACTGAAGCTTTCTTT
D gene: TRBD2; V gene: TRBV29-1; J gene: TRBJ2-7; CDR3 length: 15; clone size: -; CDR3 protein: CSVDGGLAGPYEQYF; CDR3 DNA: TGCAGCGTTGATGGAGGACTAGCGGGACCCTACGAGCAGTACTTC
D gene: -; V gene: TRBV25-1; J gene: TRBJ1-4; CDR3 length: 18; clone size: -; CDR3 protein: CASSEYEVSEATNEKLFF; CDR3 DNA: TGTGCCAGCAGTGAATATGAGGTTTCGGAGGCAACTAATGAAAAACTGTTTTTT
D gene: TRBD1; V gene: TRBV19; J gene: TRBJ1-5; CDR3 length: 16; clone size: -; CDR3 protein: CASSIGDRVDNQPQHF; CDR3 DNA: TGTGCCAGTAGTATAGGGGACAGGGTGGACAATCAGCCCCAGCATTTT
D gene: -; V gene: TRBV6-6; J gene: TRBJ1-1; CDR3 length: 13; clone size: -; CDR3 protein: CASSWTLRTEAFF; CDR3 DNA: TGTGCCAGCAGTTGGACCTTGCGGACTGAAGCTTTCTTT
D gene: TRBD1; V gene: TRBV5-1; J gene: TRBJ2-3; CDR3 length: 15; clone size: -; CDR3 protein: CASSQYRGDTDTQYF; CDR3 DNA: TGCGCCAGCAGCCAGTACAGGGGCGACACAGATACGCAGTATTTT
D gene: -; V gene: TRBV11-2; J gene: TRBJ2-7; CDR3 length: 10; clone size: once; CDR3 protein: CASSLSEQYF; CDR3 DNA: TGTGCCAGCAGCTTGTCCGAGCAGTACTTC
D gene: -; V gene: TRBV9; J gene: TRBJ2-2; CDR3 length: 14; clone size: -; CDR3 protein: CASSVSRGTGELFF; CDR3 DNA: TGTGCCAGCAGCGTATCGAGGGGCACCGGGGAGCTGTTTTTT
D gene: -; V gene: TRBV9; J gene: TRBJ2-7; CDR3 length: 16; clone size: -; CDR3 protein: CASSPHPAGSSYEQYF; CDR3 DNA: TGTGCCAGCAGCCCGCACCCCGCGGGTAGCTCCTACGAGCAGTACTTC
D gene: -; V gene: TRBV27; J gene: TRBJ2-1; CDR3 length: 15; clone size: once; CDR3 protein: CASSLSNPEFHEQFF; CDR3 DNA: TGTGCCAGCAGTTTATCGAACCCAGAATTCCATGAGCAGTTCTTC
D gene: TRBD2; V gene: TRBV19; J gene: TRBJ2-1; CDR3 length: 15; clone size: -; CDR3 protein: CASSPSGSSYNEQFF; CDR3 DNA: TGTGCCAGTAGTCCTAGCGGGAGCTCCTACAATGAGCAGTTCTTC
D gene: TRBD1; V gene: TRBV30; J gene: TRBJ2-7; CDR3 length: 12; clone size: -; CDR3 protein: CALRGLAYEQYF; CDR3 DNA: TGTGCCTTGAGGGGGCTTGCCTACGAGCAGTACTTC
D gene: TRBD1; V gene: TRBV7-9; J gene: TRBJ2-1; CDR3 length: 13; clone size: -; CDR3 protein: CASSLSPGQGQFF; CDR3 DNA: TGTGCCAGCAGCTTAAGCCCGGGACAGGGGCAGTTCTTC
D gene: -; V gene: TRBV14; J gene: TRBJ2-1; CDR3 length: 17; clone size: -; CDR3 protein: CASSQGRVTSTYNEQFF; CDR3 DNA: TGTGCCAGCAGCCAAGGCCGGGTGACTAGTACCTACAATGAGCAGTTCTTC
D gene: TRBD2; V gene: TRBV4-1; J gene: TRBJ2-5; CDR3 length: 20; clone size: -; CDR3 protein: CASSPIIGTSGRPQGETQYF; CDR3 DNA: TGCGCCAGCAGCCCAATAATCGGGACTAGCGGGAGGCCCCAGGGTGAGACCCAGTACTTC
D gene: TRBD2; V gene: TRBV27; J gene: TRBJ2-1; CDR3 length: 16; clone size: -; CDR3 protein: CASSFPLAGGQNEQFF; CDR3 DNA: TGTGCCAGCAGTTTCCCACTAGCGGGAGGTCAGAATGAGCAGTTCTTC
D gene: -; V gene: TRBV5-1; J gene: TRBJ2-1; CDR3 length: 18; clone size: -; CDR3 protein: CASSPQSRAPSSYNEQFF; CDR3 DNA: TGCGCCAGCAGCCCCCAAAGTAGGGCTCCCAGCTCCTACAATGAGCAGTTCTTC
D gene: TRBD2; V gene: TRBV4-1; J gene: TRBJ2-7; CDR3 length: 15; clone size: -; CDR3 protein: CASSRPGLADYEQYF; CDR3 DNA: TGCGCCAGCAGCCGTCCGGGACTAGCGGACTACGAGCAGTACTTC
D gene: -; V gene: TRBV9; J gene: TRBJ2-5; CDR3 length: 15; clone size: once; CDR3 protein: CASSTTGTTLETQYF; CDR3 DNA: TGTGCCAGCAGCACAACCGGGACGACCCTTGAGACCCAGTACTTC
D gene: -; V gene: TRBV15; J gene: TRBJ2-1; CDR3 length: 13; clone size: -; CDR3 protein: CATSRELSSEQFF; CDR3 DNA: TGTGCCACCAGCAGAGAACTTTCGAGTGAGCAGTTCTTC
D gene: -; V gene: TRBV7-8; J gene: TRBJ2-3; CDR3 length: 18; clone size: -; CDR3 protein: CASSLYILAGSLTDTQYF; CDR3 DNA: TGTGCCAGCAGCTTATATATCCTCGCGGGGAGTTTAACAGATACGCAGTATTTT
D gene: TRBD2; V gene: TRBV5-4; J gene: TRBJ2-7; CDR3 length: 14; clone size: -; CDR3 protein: CASSSTSGNYEQYF; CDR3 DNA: TGTGCCAGCAGCTCGACTAGCGGGAACTACGAGCAGTACTTC
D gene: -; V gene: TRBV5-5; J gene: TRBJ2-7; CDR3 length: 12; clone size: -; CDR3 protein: CASRGERYEQYF; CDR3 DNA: TGTGCCAGCAGGGGCGAACGCTACGAGCAGTACTTC
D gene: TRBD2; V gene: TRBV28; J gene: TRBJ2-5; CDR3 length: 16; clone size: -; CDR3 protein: CASSSRLAGVEETQYF; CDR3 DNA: TGTGCCAGCAGTTCCAGACTAGCGGGAGTTGAAGAGACCCAGTACTTC
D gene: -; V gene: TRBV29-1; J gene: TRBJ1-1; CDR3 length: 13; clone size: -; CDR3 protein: CSVEAEMNTEAFF; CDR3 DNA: TGCAGCGTTGAAGCAGAGATGAACACTGAAGCTTTCTTT
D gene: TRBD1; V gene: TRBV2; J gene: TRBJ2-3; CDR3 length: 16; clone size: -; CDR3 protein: CASSEPRQGTTDTQYF; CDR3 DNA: TGTGCCAGCAGTGAACCCAGACAGGGGACGACAGATACGCAGTATTTT
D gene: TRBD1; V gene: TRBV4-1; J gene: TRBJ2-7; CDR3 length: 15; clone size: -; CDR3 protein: CASSQIRTGGREQYF; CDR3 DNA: TGCGCCAGCAGCCAAATTCGGACAGGGGGGCGCGAGCAGTACTTC
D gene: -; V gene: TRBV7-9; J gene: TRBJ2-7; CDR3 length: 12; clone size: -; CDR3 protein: CASIGGRYEQYF; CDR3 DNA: TGTGCCAGCATCGGGGGTCGGTACGAGCAGTACTTC
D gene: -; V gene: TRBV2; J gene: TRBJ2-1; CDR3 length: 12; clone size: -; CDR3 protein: CAVRGLHNEQFF; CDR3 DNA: TGTGCCGTACGGGGGCTCCACAATGAGCAGTTCTTC
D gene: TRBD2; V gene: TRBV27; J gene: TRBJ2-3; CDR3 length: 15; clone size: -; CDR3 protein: CASSSAGGYTDTQYF; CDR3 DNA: TGTGCCAGCAGTTCGGCGGGAGGGTACACAGATACGCAGTATTTT
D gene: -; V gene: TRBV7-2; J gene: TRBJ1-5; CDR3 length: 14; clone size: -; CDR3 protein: CASSHGQPNQPQHF; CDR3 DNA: TGTGCCAGCAGTCATGGACAGCCAAATCAGCCCCAGCATTTT
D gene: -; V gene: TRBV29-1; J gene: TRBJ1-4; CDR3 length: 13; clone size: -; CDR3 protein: CSVEQGYNEKLFF; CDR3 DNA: TGCAGCGTTGAACAGGGGTATAATGAAAAACTGTTTTTT